The 6 T cell receptor beta chains below all came from one sample that was sequenced in a study of OX40 agonist ivuxolimab in advanced cancers. Sequenced by immunoSEQ multiplex PCR; TCRdb stores in-frame clones only, minus some. The data show around 100,000 clones, with around 89% seen just once and around 0.15% held by the top ten. The specimen was CD4+ or CD8+ T cells sorted from blood, collected in a trial of the OX40 agonist ivuxolimab. These receptors all stem from an adult with an advanced solid tumor such as melanoma, head and neck, liver or kidney cancer.

This clone turned up a few times. V usage is TRBV6-4 and J usage is TRBJ2-7; D call uncertain. Germline CDR1 and CDR2: MRHNA and SNTAGT. This CDR3 region has 10 residues. V lost 10 bases, J lost 4 bases, and 8 bases lay in between. The CDR3: CANTTYEQYF. The DNA for the CDR3 is TGTGCCAACACCACTTACGAGCAGTACTTC.

V is TRBV28 and J is TRBJ2-7; 10 bases match TRBD1. Germline CDR1 is MDHEN and CDR2 is SYDVKM. This CDR3 comprises 15 residues. J lost 3 bases, V lost 5 bases, and 7 bases had no gene match. The CDR3 sequence is CASSREGTGVYEQYF. The CDR3 nucleotides read TGTGCCAGCAGTCGCGAGGGGACAGGGGTCTACGAGCAGTACTTC.

The V call is TRBV5-4, the J call TRBJ1-6; weak D call: TRBD1 (6 bases). Germline CDR1 reads SGHNT; CDR2 reads YYREEE (reference sequence). The V gene lost 0 bases and the J gene lost 8 bases, with 12 bases spanning the gap. The CDR3 length is 15 residues. This CDR3 is CASSLEGGKDSPLHF. CDR3 coding DNA: TGTGCCAGCAGCTTGGAGGGGGGGAAGGATTCACCCCTCCACTTT.

The rearrangement joins TRBV7-2 to TRBJ2-5; D might be TRBD2 (6 bases). The CDR3 totals 14 residues. Trimming took off 1 base at V and 2 bases at J, with 8 bases between the two ends. Germline V lookup: CDR1 SGHTA, CDR2 FQGNSA. CDR3 protein: CASSLGLAQETQYF. DNA of the CDR3: TGTGCCAGCAGCTTAGGGCTAGCGCAAGAGACCCAGTACTTC. Full variable domain (remainder filled in from reference TRBV7-2 and TRBJ2-5): GAGVSQSPSNKVTEKGKDVELRCDPISGHTALYWYRQSLGQGLEFLIYFQGNSAPDKSGLPSDRFSAERTGGSVSTLTIQRTQQEDSAVYLCASSLGLAQETQYFGPGTRLLVL.

The gene calls are TRBV5-4 and TRBJ2-6; TRBD1 matches 7 bases. Per the germline V gene, CDR1 is SGHNT and CDR2 is YYREEE (reference sequence). With V trimmed by 4 bases and J by 0 bases, 4 bases remained unmatched. This CDR3 comprises 16 residues. This CDR3 is CASSPGTASGANVLTF. The CDR3 nucleotides are TGTGCCAGCAGCCCCGGGACAGCCTCTGGGGCCAACGTCCTGACTTTC. The whole variable domain, filled in from reference TRBV5-4 and TRBJ2-6, reads ETGVTQSPTHLIKTRGQQVTLRCSSQSGHNTVSWYQQALGQGPQFIFQYYREEENGRGNFPPRFSGLQFPNYSSELNVNALELDDSALYLCASSPGTASGANVLTFGAGSRLTVL.

This clone was counted once. The chain is built from TRBV4-1 and TRBJ2-3; weak D call: TRBD2 (6 bases). This CDR3 region has 15 residues. V dropped 4 bases and J dropped 0 bases, with 11 bases sitting between them. In germline, CDR1 is MGHRA, CDR2 YSYEKL. CDR3 in DNA: TGCGCCAGCAGCCTTGAGCGGGCTAGCACAGATACGCAGTATTTT. Protein: CASSLERASTDTQYF.